This T cell receptor beta chain was captured by sequencing in a study of monozygotic twins with inflammatory bowel disease. TCRdb re-called the 5' RACE reads and catalogs CDR3 proteins one per entry, DNA excluded. In total, the table holds about 170,000 distinct CDR3 sequences. Turning to this clonotype: The target antigen is unknown.

The CDR3 is 17 residues long. Germline CDR1 is SGHRS and CDR2 is YFSETQ. General study points: There was no support for any single strong signal or clonotype associated with IBD. Comparison of concordant versus discordant twins revealed no difference in repertoire similarity, possibly due to limited power.

Sequences were obtained from blood. This sequence was found in a human donor with ulcerative colitis or Crohn's disease, or a healthy co-twin of an affected twin (not recorded which). The V and J genes are TRBV5-1 and TRBJ2-7; TCRdb gives TRBD1 as the D gene, but with no DNA this cannot be confirmed. CDR3 residues: CASSFGTVDRQNYEQYF.